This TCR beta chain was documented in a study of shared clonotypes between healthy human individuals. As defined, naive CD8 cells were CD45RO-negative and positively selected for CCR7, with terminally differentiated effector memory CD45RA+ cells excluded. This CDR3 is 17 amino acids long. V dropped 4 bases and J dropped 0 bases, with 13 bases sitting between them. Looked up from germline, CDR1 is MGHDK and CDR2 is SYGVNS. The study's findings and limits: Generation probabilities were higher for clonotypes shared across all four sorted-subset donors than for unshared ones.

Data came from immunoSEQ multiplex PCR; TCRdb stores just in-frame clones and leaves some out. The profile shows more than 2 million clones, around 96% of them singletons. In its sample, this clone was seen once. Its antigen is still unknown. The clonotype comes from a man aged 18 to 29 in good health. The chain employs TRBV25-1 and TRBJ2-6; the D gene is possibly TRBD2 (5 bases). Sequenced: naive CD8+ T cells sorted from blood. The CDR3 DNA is TGTGCCAGCAGTGCCGTGGGAGTCTCCTCTGGGGCCAACGTCCTGACTTTC. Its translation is CASSAVGVSSGANVLTF.